What follows are 24 T cell receptor beta chains derived from one specimen sequenced in a study of vaccination and CD4 T cells after COVID-19. The treatment: approximately 11-day PBMC culture with coronavirus spike peptide pools or control peptides (ViraFEST assay). Their cognate antigens are unknown. At the Johns Hopkins FTIC core, DNA taken from cultured CD4+ T cells was sequenced by way of the Oncomine TCR Beta short-read assay. One entry per CDR3 protein results from TCRdb running MiXCR on the PCR reads. There are some 14,000 distinct CDR3 sequences in the sample; 50% to 75% occur only once, and around 14% lies in the top ten. What was sequenced was CD4+ T cells from blood, cultured in vitro. The receptor source for this set is a human donor who had recovered from COVID-19.

This sequence joins TRBV20-1 and TRBJ2-2; D gene unclear. The germline V gene has CDR1 DFQATT and CDR2 SNEGSKA (reference sequence). This CDR3 is 12 amino acids long. V was shortened by 5 bases and J by 1 base, with 5 bases between the two germline ends. CDR3 in amino acids: CSAGRNTGELFF. In DNA, the CDR3 is TGCAGTGCTGGCAGGAACACCGGGGAGCTGTTTTTT.

The rearrangement links TRBV20-1 to TRBJ1-1; D unresolved. With 3 bases removed from V and 6 bases from J, the gap between germline ends came to 17 bases. This CDR3 comprises 14 residues. Germline lookup yields CDR1 DFQATT and CDR2 SNEGSKA (reference sequence). CDR3: CSASSFGIAAEAFF. The CDR3 nucleotides read TGCAGTGCTAGTTCATTCGGGATCGCGGCTGAAGCTTTCTTT.

This clonotype was counted only a few times. In nucleotides, the CDR3 is TGCAGTGCTACAGGGGGCGGAGAGACCCAGTACTTC. It specifies CSATGGGETQYF. The chain links TRBV20-1 to TRBJ2-5; 8 bases are shared with TRBD1. Germline values: CDR1 DFQATT, CDR2 SNEGSKA (reference sequence). The CDR3 is 12 residues long. The J segment lost 4 bases and the V segment lost 4 bases, leaving 2 bases of the junction unmatched.

DNA for the CDR3: TGTGCCAGCAGTGATTATGACACTGGCTACACCTTC. Translation gives CASSDYDTGYTF. This sequence joins TRBV2 and TRBJ1-2; D is unclear. Germline loops: CDR1 SNHLY, CDR2 FYNNEI. The CDR3 loop spans 12 amino acids. V was shortened by 3 bases and J by 7 bases, with 9 bases between the two germline ends.

The V call is TRBV6-4, the J call TRBJ2-1; D might be TRBD2 (6 bases). There are 15 residues in the CDR3. V lost 3 bases, J lost 4 bases, and 13 bases lay in between. Germline V lookup: CDR1 MRHNA, CDR2 SNTAGT. CDR3 in amino acids: CASSEQGLPYNEQFF. The CDR3 DNA is TGTGCCAGCAGTGAACAAGGACTACCATACAATGAGCAGTTCTTC.

The chain couples TRBV10-3 to TRBJ2-2; 8 bases are shared with TRBD2. V gave up 2 bases and J gave up 6 bases; unmatched junction bases: 5. The CDR3 is 15 amino acids. Per germline, CDR1 ENHRY and CDR2 SYGVKD. The CDR3 nucleotides are TGTGCCATCAGTGAGCCGGGGGGGCCACCCGGGGAGCTGTTTTTT. Its protein is CAISEPGGPPGELFF.

The V call is TRBV6-4, the J call TRBJ2-2; the D gene is possibly TRBD2 (6 bases). Deletions cut 6 bases from V and 3 bases from J, with 14 bases between. The CDR3 spans 15 residues. Germline values: CDR1 MRHNA, CDR2 SNTAGT. CDR3: CASSDSGLHTGELFF. As DNA, the CDR3 is TGTGCCAGCAGCGACAGCGGGCTCCACACCGGGGAGCTGTTTTTT.

The CDR3 DNA follows: TGTGCCAGCAGCCCGGGGGGTCGGAACACCATATATTTT. It specifies CASSPGGRNTIYF. V is TRBV28 and J is TRBJ1-3; possibly TRBD1 for D (5 bases). This CDR3 has 13 amino acids. The germline V gene has CDR1 MDHEN and CDR2 SYDVKM. Trimming took 6 bases from V and 7 from J, leaving 13 bases between them.

The chain is built from TRBV20-1 and TRBJ2-5; TRBD1 matches at 9 bases. J lost 4 bases, V lost 6 bases, and 6 bases had no gene match. CDR1 and CDR2 (germline): DFQATT, SNEGSKA (reference sequence). CDR3 size: 13 residues. CDR3 amino acids: CSARTGVRETQYF. CDR3 in DNA: TGCAGTGCGAGGACAGGGGTGCGAGAGACCCAGTACTTC.

This clonotype was recorded only once. The rearrangement uses TRBV5-4 and TRBJ2-5; D gene unclear. V gave up 1 base and J gave up 6 bases, with 16 bases separating them. Germline V gene sequence: CDR1 SGHNT, CDR2 YYREEE (reference sequence). The CDR3 extends over 15 amino acids. CDR3 region: CASSLNAPRAQTQYF. Here the CDR3 DNA reads TGTGCCAGCAGCTTGAACGCCCCCCGGGCTCAGACCCAGTACTTC.

The chain joins TRBV20-1 to TRBJ1-4; D is unclear. Trimming removed 3 bases from V and 3 bases from J, with 8 bases in between. The germline CDR1 and CDR2 sequences are DFQATT and SNEGSKA (reference sequence). The CDR3 runs 13 residues. In nucleotides, the CDR3 is TGCAGTGCTAGTTGGGGAGCTAATGAAAAACTGTTTTTT. Its protein is CSASWGANEKLFF.

This clonotype was found a few times. The rearrangement links TRBV7-2 to TRBJ1-5, with D perhaps matching TRBD1 (6 bases). Germline CDR1 and CDR2: SGHTA and FQGNSA. The CDR3 runs to 15 residues. V was cut by 8 bases and J by 8 bases, with 22 bases left in between. The CDR3 nucleotides read TGTGCCAGCGGTACGGGACACCTTAAGGGAGAGCCCCAGCATTTT. Translated, it gives CASGTGHLKGEPQHF.

The genes are TRBV20-1 and TRBJ1-6; D is ambiguous. The CDR3 is 13 amino acids. Deletions cut 3 bases from V and 4 bases from J, with 7 bases between. CDR1 DFQATT and CDR2 SNEGSKA come from the germline V gene (reference sequence). CDR3 DNA: TGCAGTGCTAGTAAACGGTATAATTCACCCCTCCACTTT. Its translation: CSASKRYNSPLHF.

The chain couples TRBV6-1 to TRBJ2-2; D is perhaps TRBD1 (6 bases). Trimming left V 6 bases short and J 4 bases short, with 18 bases between. In germline, CDR1 is MNHNS, CDR2 SASEGT. The CDR3 totals 16 residues. CDR3 bases: TGTGCCAGCAGGGCTGGACAGACTCGGGGCACCGGGGAGCTGTTTTTT. Protein: CASRAGQTRGTGELFF.

This clonotype was recorded a few times. J is TRBJ1-5 and V is TRBV20-1, with D possibly being TRBD1 (6 bases). The CDR3 is 16 residues long. From germline, CDR1 is DFQATT and CDR2 SNEGSKA (reference sequence). The V end lost 6 bases, the J end lost 0 bases, and 18 bases lay between the germline ends. CDR3 sequence (DNA): TGCAGTGCAACCTTCGGGACACCTAATAGCAATCAGCCCCAGCATTTT. Protein product: CSATFGTPNSNQPQHF.

The chain uses TRBV20-1 and TRBJ2-7, with 9 bases identical to TRBD2. CDR1 and CDR2 (germline): DFQATT, SNEGSKA (reference sequence). The ends lost 5 bases at V and 7 bases at J; junction bases unmatched: 12. The CDR3 spans 14 residues. The CDR3 spells CSAATGLAPWEQYF. As DNA, the CDR3 is TGCAGTGCTGCCACGGGACTAGCCCCATGGGAGCAGTACTTC.

The chain uses TRBV24-1 and TRBJ2-3; 10 positions agree with TRBD2. The CDR3 extends over 16 amino acids. Germline V lookup: CDR1 KGHDR, CDR2 SFDVKD. The junction had 8 bases not matched to a gene; V was cut back by 4 bases and J by 5 bases. CDR3 DNA: TGTGCCACCAGTGACCCAAGCGGGAGGGTTGTAGATACGCAGTATTTT. Translated, it gives CATSDPSGRVVDTQYF.

The chain links TRBV5-1 to TRBJ2-5, with D unresolved. CDR1 SGHRS and CDR2 YFSETQ come from the germline V gene. The V end was cut by 1 base, the J end by 1 base, with 8 bases between. The CDR3 length is 14 residues. The CDR3 is CASSLQYSQETQYF. The CDR3 nucleotides are TGCGCCAGCAGCTTGCAATACAGCCAAGAGACCCAGTACTTC.

V and J are TRBV29-1 and TRBJ1-5; tentatively, D is TRBD1 (5 bases). Trimming pared 4 bases from V and 6 bases from J, leaving 19 bases between. The CDR3 is made up of 15 amino acids. Germline V gene lookup returns CDR1 SQVTM and CDR2 ANQGSEA. The CDR3 DNA reads TGCAGCGTTGCCAGCCCTCCGGGACTGTCTCAGCCCCAGCATTTT. Encoded protein: CSVASPPGLSQPQHF.

This clonotype was observed once. The chain carries TRBV6-1 and TRBJ2-1; TRBD1 might be the D (6 bases). The CDR3 is made up of 13 amino acids. Germline V lookup: CDR1 MNHNS, CDR2 SASEGT. Trimming shortened V by 6 bases and J by 8 bases, and 14 bases separated the two germline ends. CDR3 DNA: TGTGCCAGCAGAAGGACAGTTTTCGATGAGCAGTTCTTC. This translates into CASRRTVFDEQFF.

The chain carries TRBV7-2 and TRBJ1-5; no clear D gene. Germline V gene data show CDR1 as SGHTA and CDR2 as FQGNSA. The CDR3 totals 14 residues. V lost 2 bases to trimming and J lost 5 bases, with 10 bases between them. CDR3 in amino acids: CASSLKSGDQPQHF. CDR3 sequence (DNA): TGTGCCAGCAGCTTAAAAAGTGGGGATCAGCCCCAGCATTTT.

This clonotype is a singleton in its sample. The chain recombines TRBV27 with TRBJ2-2, with unresolved D. Germline CDR1 MNHEY, CDR2 SMNVEV (reference sequence). The CDR3 length is 15 residues. V gave up 6 bases and J gave up 5 bases, with 16 bases separating them. The CDR3 region is CASRLKPRSTGELFF. CDR3 nucleotide sequence: TGTGCCAGCAGGTTGAAGCCCCGGAGTACCGGGGAGCTGTTTTTT.

J is TRBJ2-3 and V is TRBV6-1, with 7 bases that match TRBD2. From germline, CDR1 is MNHNS and CDR2 SASEGT. Losses at the gene ends were 2 bases for V and 2 bases for J; bases not matched to a gene: 4. This CDR3 is built from 15 residues. CDR3 loop: CASSELADSTDTQYF. CDR3 DNA sequence: TGTGCCAGCAGTGAACTAGCGGACTCCACAGATACGCAGTATTTT.

The chain is built from TRBV7-2 and TRBJ1-2; D unclear. Germline CDR1 and CDR2: SGHTA and FQGNSA. Trimming took off 4 bases at V and 4 bases at J, with 10 bases between the two ends. The CDR3 loop spans 13 amino acids. The CDR3 DNA sequence: TGTGCCAGCAGCTCTGACAAGGGCTATGGCTACACCTTC. This codes for CASSSDKGYGYTF. The complete variable domain, with remaining parts taken from reference TRBV7-2 and TRBJ1-2, reads GAGVSQSPSNKVTEKGKDVELRCDPISGHTALYWYRQSLGQGLEFLIYFQGNSAPDKSGLPSDRFSAERTGGSVSTLTIQRTQQEDSAVYLCASSSDKGYGYTFGSGTRLTVV.